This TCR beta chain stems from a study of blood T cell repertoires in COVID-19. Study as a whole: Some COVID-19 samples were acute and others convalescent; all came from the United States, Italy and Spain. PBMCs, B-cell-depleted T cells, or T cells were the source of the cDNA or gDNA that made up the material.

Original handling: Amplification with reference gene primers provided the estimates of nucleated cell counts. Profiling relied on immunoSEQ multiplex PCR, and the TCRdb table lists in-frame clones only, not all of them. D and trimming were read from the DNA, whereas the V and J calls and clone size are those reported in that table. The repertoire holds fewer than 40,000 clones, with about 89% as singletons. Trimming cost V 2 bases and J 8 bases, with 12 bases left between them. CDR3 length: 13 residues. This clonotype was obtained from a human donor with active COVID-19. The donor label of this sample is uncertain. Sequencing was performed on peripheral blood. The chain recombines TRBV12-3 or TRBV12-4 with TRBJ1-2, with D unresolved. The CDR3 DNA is TGTGCCAGCAGTTTAAAGACATTATCGGGCTACACCTTC. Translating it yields CASSLKTLSGYTF.